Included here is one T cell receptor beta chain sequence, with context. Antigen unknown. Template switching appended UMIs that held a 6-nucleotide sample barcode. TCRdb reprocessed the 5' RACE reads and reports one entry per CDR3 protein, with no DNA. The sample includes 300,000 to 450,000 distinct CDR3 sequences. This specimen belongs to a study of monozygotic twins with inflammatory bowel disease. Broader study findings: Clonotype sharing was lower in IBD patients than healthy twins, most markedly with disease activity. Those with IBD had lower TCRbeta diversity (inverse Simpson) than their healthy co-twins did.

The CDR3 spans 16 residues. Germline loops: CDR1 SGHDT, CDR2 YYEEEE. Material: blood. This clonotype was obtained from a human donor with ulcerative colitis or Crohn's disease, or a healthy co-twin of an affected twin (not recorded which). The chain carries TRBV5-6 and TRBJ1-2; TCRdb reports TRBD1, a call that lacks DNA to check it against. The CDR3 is CASSIRGGPGQEGYTF.